This T cell receptor (beta chain) was identified during a study of cytomegalovirus exposure and HLA in healthy donors. At the level of the study: The 130 or so validation repertoires, a later analysis reported, used the same platform as the roughly 660 repertoires from the first cohort.

CDR1 and CDR2 (germline): SGHTA, FQGNSA. V was clipped by 5 bases and J by 5 bases; unmatched bases: 4. The CDR3 sequence is 15 residues long. The protocol was immunoSEQ multiplex PCR, while the TCRdb copy is restricted to in-frame clones and leaves out a portion. The table records some 120,000 clones, over 75% of them present only once. This rearrangement joins TRBV7-2 to TRBJ1-4, with TRBD1 identical over 11 bases. The origin of this receptor is a woman in her 30s in good health and CMV-seronegative. Sequenced input: PBMCs. The chain's CDR3 is CASSTRTGGNEKLFF. The DNA for the CDR3 is TGTGCCAGCAGCACCAGGACAGGGGGCAATGAAAAACTGTTTTTT. The full variable domain, its missing parts supplied by reference TRBV7-2 and TRBJ1-4, is GAGVSQSPSNKVTEKGKDVELRCDPISGHTALYWYRQSLGQGLEFLIYFQGNSAPDKSGLPSDRFSAERTGGSVSTLTIQRTQQEDSAVYLCASSTRTGGNEKLFFGSGTQLSVL.